This T cell receptor beta chain was identified during a study of post-analysis software for immune sequencing data. This clonotype was picked up a small number of times. Its specificity is unknown. Unique molecular identifiers were present in the TCR beta cDNA libraries. MiXCR, run by TCRdb on the PCR reads, gives a single entry per CDR3 protein. This sample has roughly 730,000 distinct CDR3 sequences, with about 32% found just once. Germline assignment: CDR1 DFQATT and CDR2 SNEGSKA (reference sequence). The CDR3 covers 15 residues. Study-level findings and limits: When the samples were clustered directly with F measure, those that had been prepared in the same batch showed strong co-clustering. Among several TRBV segments more frequent in patients than controls were TRBV5-6, TRBV5-1 and TRBV20-1. Versus controls, multiple sclerosis patients showed significantly lower diversity (normalized Chao1).

Sequencing was carried out using blood. The clonotype was recovered from a girl between 10 and 17 years old with multiple sclerosis. The J gene is TRBJ2-5, the V gene TRBV20-1, with 14 bases identical to TRBD2. The CDR3 protein is CSGTSGGFLGETQYF. CDR3 sequence (DNA): TGCAGCGGGACTAGCGGGGGATTTTTAGGAGAGACCCAGTACTTC.